This is a list of T cell receptor beta chains from one sample in a study of blood T cells in healthy people across ages. Each CDR3 protein is one row after TCRdb ran MiXCR on the 5' RACE reads. The table has fewer than 900,000 distinct CDR3 sequences, roughly 41% seen once. The sequencing sample was made of blood. The receptors derive from a woman aged 55-70 years in good health. CDR3s include the opening cysteine and the closing phenylalanine or tryptophan. The D gene is left open where the match is weak. Not all rows give a size; the values are once, few, many and, for expanded clones, a class.

CDR3: CASSEDGPLLGDGYTF; DNA: TGTGCCAGCAGTGAAGATGGGCCGCTGTTGGGTGATGGCTACACCTTC; J: TRBJ1-2; V: TRBV2; D: NA; size: many
CDR3: CASSLSAEETQYF; DNA: TGTGCCAGCAGCTTAAGCGCGGAGGAGACCCAGTACTTC; J: TRBJ2-5; V: TRBV11-2; D: NA; size: NA
CDR3: CASTLLRATEAFF; DNA: TGTGCCAGCACCTTACTCAGGGCCACTGAAGCTTTCTTT; J: TRBJ1-1; V: TRBV28; D: NA; size: many
CDR3: CASSPGIWTWANKQYF; DNA: TGTGCCAGCAGCCCAGGGATATGGACATGGGCCAACAAGCAGTACTTC; J: TRBJ2-7; V: TRBV7-9; D: NA; size: NA
CDR3: CASRALRGGYTF; DNA: TGTGCCAGCAGGGCGCTGAGGGGGGGCTACACCTTC; J: TRBJ1-2; V: TRBV27; D: NA; size: NA
CDR3: CSALPGCGSRRNEQFF; DNA: TGCAGTGCCCTCCCGGGCTGTGGTTCAAGGCGTAATGAGCAGTTCTTC; J: TRBJ2-1; V: TRBV20-1; D: NA; size: NA
CDR3: CASSLVSGSTGELFF; DNA: TGTGCCAGCAGTTTAGTGTCGGGAAGTACCGGGGAGCTGTTTTTT; J: TRBJ2-2; V: TRBV12-3/TRBV12-4; D: NA; size: NA
CDR3: CASSLSARGAAFQETQYF; DNA: TGCGCCAGCAGCTTGTCCGCGCGGGGGGCCGCATTTCAAGAGACCCAGTACTTC; J: TRBJ2-5; V: TRBV5-1; D: TRBD2; size: NA
CDR3: CSALGLVGEAQYF; DNA: TGCAGCGCCTTAGGACTAGTGGGAGAGGCCCAGTACTTC; J: TRBJ2-5; V: TRBV29-1; D: TRBD2; size: once
CDR3: CASSLDTSGVYEQYF; DNA: TGCGCCAGCAGCTTGGACACTAGCGGGGTTTACGAGCAGTACTTC; J: TRBJ2-7; V: TRBV5-1; D: TRBD2; size: few
CDR3: CASSLLAGGVAKNIQYF; DNA: TGCGCCAGCAGCTTACTAGCGGGGGGAGTGGCCAAAAACATTCAGTACTTC; J: TRBJ2-4; V: TRBV5-1; D: TRBD2; size: NA
CDR3: CASSQEGLAGGGTDTQYF; DNA: TGTGCCAGCAGCCAAGAAGGCCTAGCGGGGGGGGGCACAGATACGCAGTATTTT; J: TRBJ2-3; V: TRBV3-1; D: TRBD2; size: many
CDR3: CASSFSGGRAKAEQFF; DNA: TGTGCCAGCAGTTTTTCGGGTGGGAGGGCCAAAGCTGAGCAGTTCTTC; J: TRBJ2-1; V: TRBV28; D: TRBD2; size: NA
CDR3: CATSGPSGRVEQFF; DNA: TGTGCCACCAGTGGACCCAGCGGGAGGGTTGAGCAGTTCTTC; J: TRBJ2-1; V: TRBV24-1; D: TRBD2; size: NA
CDR3: CASSSIGATDTQYF; DNA: TGTGCCAGCAGTTCCATAGGAGCGACAGATACGCAGTATTTT; J: TRBJ2-3; V: TRBV6-2/TRBV6-3; D: NA; size: many
CDR3: CASSRTEGYEQYF; DNA: TGTGCCAGCAGTCGGACAGAGGGCTACGAGCAGTACTTC; J: TRBJ2-7; V: TRBV27; D: NA; size: NA
CDR3: CASSERRGVQGTQYF; DNA: TGTGCCAGCAGTGAACGGCGAGGGGTCCAAGGGACCCAGTACTTC; J: TRBJ2-5; V: TRBV6-1; D: NA; size: NA
CDR3: CASSLKSRAVGTF; DNA: TGTGCCAGCAGTTTAAAGTCCAGAGCCGTCGGCACCTTC; J: TRBJ1-2; V: TRBV28; D: NA; size: few
CDR3: CATGRDPPPAISYEQYF; DNA: TGTGCCACCGGCAGAGATCCCCCCCCAGCAATCTCCTACGAGCAGTACTTC; J: TRBJ2-7; V: TRBV15; D: NA; size: NA
CDR3: CSVKDPGRDSYEQYF; DNA: TGCAGCGTCAAAGATCCGGGACGGGACTCCTACGAGCAGTACTTC; J: TRBJ2-7; V: TRBV29-1; D: NA; size: NA
CDR3: CATSRDREGGPNEQYF; DNA: TGTGCCACCAGCAGAGATCGGGAGGGAGGGCCCAACGAGCAGTACTTC; J: TRBJ2-7; V: TRBV15; D: TRBD2; size: NA
CDR3: CSATDRVRHNEQYF; DNA: TGCAGTGCTACCGACAGGGTACGTCACAATGAGCAGTACTTC; J: TRBJ2-7; V: TRBV20-1; D: TRBD1; size: NA
CDR3: CSAYATSHTDTQYF; DNA: TGCAGTGCTTATGCGACTAGCCACACAGATACGCAGTATTTT; J: TRBJ2-3; V: TRBV20-1; D: TRBD2; size: NA
CDR3: CASSRLAGSADTQYF; DNA: TGTGCCAGCAGCCGGCTAGCGGGAAGCGCAGATACGCAGTATTTT; J: TRBJ2-3; V: TRBV9; D: TRBD2; size: few
CDR3: CASSQVERGGHNEQFF; DNA: TGTGCCAGCAGCCAAGTCGAGCGGGGTGGTCACAATGAGCAGTTCTTC; J: TRBJ2-1; V: TRBV4-2; D: TRBD2; size: NA
CDR3: CSVDNDASRERQYF; DNA: TGCAGCGTTGATAACGATGCCAGCCGGGAAAGACAGTACTTC; J: TRBJ2-5; V: TRBV29-1; D: NA; size: many
CDR3: CASREDSWWGQYF; DNA: TGTGCCAGCAGGGAAGACAGTTGGTGGGGGCAGTACTTC; J: TRBJ2-5; V: TRBV2; D: NA; size: NA
CDR3: CASSFAGSDQPQHF; DNA: TGTGCCAGCAGTTTTGCGGGCTCGGATCAGCCCCAGCATTTT; J: TRBJ1-5; V: TRBV12-3/TRBV12-4; D: NA; size: few
CDR3: CASFTSSNEQYF; DNA: TGTGCCAGCTTTACTTCCAGCAACGAGCAGTACTTC; J: TRBJ2-7; V: TRBV18; D: NA; size: few
CDR3: CASSLAFLASGSRGEQFF; DNA: TGCGCCAGCAGCTTGGCCTTTCTCGCTAGCGGGAGTAGGGGTGAGCAGTTCTTC; J: TRBJ2-1; V: TRBV5-1; D: TRBD2; size: many
CDR3: CSGRGPNYGYTF; DNA: TGCAGCGGTCGAGGGCCTAACTATGGCTACACCTTC; J: TRBJ1-2; V: TRBV29-1; D: NA; size: few
CDR3: CASSLFGPGLGNQPQHF; DNA: TGTGCCAGCAGTTTATTCGGCCCAGGGCTAGGCAATCAGCCCCAGCATTTT; J: TRBJ1-5; V: TRBV12-3/TRBV12-4; D: NA; size: NA
CDR3: CSVAGLAGKADTQYF; DNA: TGCAGCGTTGCCGGACTAGCGGGGAAAGCAGATACGCAGTATTTT; J: TRBJ2-3; V: TRBV29-1; D: TRBD2; size: many
CDR3: CAWGSGSDTQYF; DNA: TGTGCCTGGGGGTCAGGGTCAGATACGCAGTATTTT; J: TRBJ2-3; V: TRBV30; D: NA; size: NA
CDR3: CASSHTTIAGETQYF; DNA: TGTGCCAGCAGTCACACCACCATAGCGGGAGAGACCCAGTACTTC; J: TRBJ2-5; V: TRBV6-5; D: TRBD2; size: few
CDR3: CASSSPGGYEQFF; DNA: TGTGCCAGCAGTTCCCCGGGGGGCTACGAGCAGTTCTTC; J: TRBJ2-1; V: TRBV27; D: NA; size: NA
CDR3: CSASFAGREKNNEQFF; DNA: TGCAGTGCTAGTTTTGCGGGCAGGGAGAAGAACAATGAGCAGTTCTTC; J: TRBJ2-1; V: TRBV20-1; D: NA; size: once
CDR3: CSVEDSRQGAETQYF; DNA: TGCAGCGTTGAAGACTCCAGACAGGGGGCAGAGACCCAGTACTTC; J: TRBJ2-5; V: TRBV29-1; D: TRBD1; size: NA
CDR3: CAIKAGDEKLFF; DNA: TGTGCCATCAAGGCAGGGGATGAAAAACTGTTTTTT; J: TRBJ1-4; V: TRBV10-3; D: NA; size: many
CDR3: CASSSPGVTPDTQYF; DNA: TGTGCCAGCAGTTCGCCAGGGGTTACCCCAGATACGCAGTATTTT; J: TRBJ2-3; V: TRBV28; D: NA; size: few